Listed here is a single T cell receptor beta chain. The antigen remains unidentified. The data belong to a study of cytomegalovirus exposure and HLA in healthy donors. Whole-study context: A data release that came early held 75 million to 85 million unique TCRs from HLA-typed donors. Study-wide findings and caveats: Being indistinguishable, some V segments were excluded, TRBV6-2 and TRBV6-3 among them.

Germline CDR1 is MNHEY and CDR2 is SMNVEV (reference sequence). Between the trimmed V and J ends, which lost 4 bases and 5 bases, there was a span of 13 bases. The CDR3 covers 14 residues. Primers: 60 Vbeta forward and 13 Jbeta reverse. The method was immunoSEQ multiplex PCR; TCRdb's version includes in-frame clones alone and lacks a portion of them. The sample contains about 200,000 clones, 65% to 85% of which appear only once. The receptor comes from a man aged 45 to 65 in good health and CMV-seronegative. The sample was PBMCs. This chain links TRBV27 with TRBJ2-3; unclear D gene. DNA of the CDR3: TGTGCCAGCAGTTCTCCCCGAAGAGTAGATACGCAGTATTTT. The encoded protein is CASSSPRRVDTQYF.